The rows below give T cell receptor beta chains drawn from one sample of a study of blood T cell repertoires in COVID-19. Clones were read by immunoSEQ multiplex PCR, and TCRdb kept only the in-frame ones, dropping some. The repertoire includes 55,000 to 65,000 clones, about 81% of them detected once, and more than 30% sits in the top ten. Specimen: peripheral blood. The receptors here all came from a man aged 60 to 69 with COVID-19, enrolled during active disease. CDR3s include the opening cysteine and the closing phenylalanine or tryptophan. A D gene is named only where the DNA matches it firmly. Rows give clone size only sometimes, using once, few, many, or a class for an expanded clone.

few,TRBV11-2,TRBD1,TRBJ1-6,CASSSLTGSGSPLHF,TGTGCCAGCAGCTCCCTGACAGGGAGTGGCTCACCCCTCCACTTT
-,TRBV3-1/TRBV3-2,TRBD2,TRBJ2-7,CASRLSGTSGSGEQYF,TGTGCCAGCAGACTAAGCGGGACTAGCGGGAGTGGCGAGCAGTACTTC
few,TRBV28,TRBD1,TRBJ1-4,CASSLRWGQPEKLFF,TGTGCCAGCAGTTTACGGTGGGGACAGCCTGAAAAACTGTTTTTT
-,TRBV11-3,-,TRBJ2-3,CASRTHTDTQYF,TGTGCCAGCAGAACTCACACAGATACGCAGTATTTT
-,TRBV11-2,-,TRBJ1-6,CASSLESGSSYNSPLHF,TGTGCCAGCAGCTTAGAATCCGGGAGCTCCTATAATTCACCCCTCCACTTT
few,TRBV29-1,-,TRBJ2-2,CSVEIGRGRYTGELFF,TGCAGCGTTGAGATTGGGCGGGGCCGGTATACCGGGGAGCTGTTTTTT
-,TRBV7-8,-,TRBJ1-2,CASSLEDRLFYGYTF,TGTGCCAGCAGCTTAGAAGACAGGTTGTTCTATGGCTACACCTTC
-,TRBV5-4,TRBD1,TRBJ2-1,CASIPGQGAGEQFF,TGTGCCAGCATCCCGGGACAGGGGGCCGGTGAGCAGTTCTTC
-,TRBV27,-,TRBJ1-4,CASSLSFGASNEKLFF,TGTGCCAGCAGTTTATCGTTTGGGGCCTCTAATGAAAAACTGTTTTTT
-,TRBV2,TRBD2,TRBJ2-1,CASSVGGGGYNEQFF,TGTGCCAGCAGTGTGGGCGGGGGGGGCTACAATGAGCAGTTCTTC
-,TRBV6-6,TRBD1,TRBJ1-5,CASSRGGGGASNQPQHF,TGTGCCAGCAGCCGAGGGGGCGGGGGCGCGAGCAATCAGCCCCAGCATTTT
once,TRBV3-1/TRBV3-2,TRBD2,TRBJ2-3,CASSQGGGGTDTQYF,TGTGCCAGCAGCCAAGGGGGAGGGGGCACAGATACGCAGTATTTT
-,TRBV29-1,TRBD1,TRBJ1-2,CSVQQGAGFGYTF,TGCAGCGTCCAACAGGGGGCAGGGTTTGGCTACACCTTC
few,TRBV27,TRBD1,TRBJ1-6,CASRETGDNSPLHF,TGTGCCAGCAGGGAGACAGGGGATAATTCACCCCTCCACTTT
-,TRBV13,-,TRBJ1-1,CASSLTSQAFF,TGTGCCAGCAGCTTAACTTCACAAGCTTTCTTT
-,TRBV5-6,TRBD1,TRBJ1-5,CASSLRGTGFLHQPQHF,TGTGCCAGCAGCCTTAGAGGGACAGGTTTCCTCCATCAGCCCCAGCATTTT
-,TRBV5-4,TRBD1,TRBJ1-2,CASSLADRAYGYTF,TGTGCCAGCAGCTTGGCAGACAGGGCCTATGGCTACACCTTC
-,TRBV29-1,TRBD1,TRBJ1-2,CSVERGTGYGYTF,TGCAGCGTTGAAAGGGGGACAGGGTATGGCTACACCTTC
once,TRBV3-1/TRBV3-2,-,TRBJ1-2,CASSQATAGGYGYTF,TGTGCCAGCAGCCAAGCGACAGCGGGAGGCTATGGCTACACCTTC
-,TRBV25-1,TRBD1,TRBJ1-5,CASSESGTGLYSNQPQHF,TGTGCCAGCAGTGAATCCGGGACAGGGCTATATAGCAATCAGCCCCAGCATTTT
-,TRBV7-9,TRBD2,TRBJ2-7,CASSNTSGRAYEQYF,TGTGCCAGCAGCAATACTAGCGGGAGGGCCTACGAGCAGTACTTC
once,TRBV2,TRBD1,TRBJ2-3,CASRARQGLTDTQYF,TGTGCCAGCAGGGCTCGACAGGGCCTTACAGATACGCAGTATTTT
-,TRBV2,TRBD1,TRBJ2-3,CASSADRGTDTQYF,TGTGCCAGCAGTGCGGACAGGGGGACAGATACGCAGTATTTT
-,TRBV18,-,TRBJ1-5,CASAPRRYSNQPQHF,TGTGCCAGCGCCCCCCGGAGATATAGCAATCAGCCCCAGCATTTT
-,TRBV5-1,-,TRBJ1-4,CASSQGWADEKLFF,TGCGCCAGCAGCCAGGGTTGGGCGGATGAAAAACTGTTTTTT